This T cell receptor (beta chain) is drawn from a study of T cell repertoires in cytomegalovirus infection. This clonotype has ten or more counts. The antigen remains unidentified. An end of the junction does not agree with germline; a read error may underlie this. Germline V gene lookup returns CDR1 LGHNA and CDR2 YSLEER. The CDR3 is 14 residues long. TCRdb redid the calling of the reads with MiXCR, one entry per CDR3 protein. Of about 920,000 distinct CDR3 sequences listed, around 29% were seen once; the top ten hold around an eighth. The receptor was isolated from a human donor in good health (CMV status not recorded). Some clones in this sample may be carry-over from other donors' samples. The sequencing here drew on cultured CD8+ T cells from PBMCs, taken from culture after CMV antigen stimulation. The gene calls are TRBV4-3 and TRBJ2-3; D possibly corresponds to TRBD1 (5 bases). The CDR3 spells CASSQGGGTDTQYF. The DNA for the CDR3 is TGTGCCAGCAGTCAGGGTGGAGGCACAGATACGCAGTATTTT.